The 24 T cell receptor beta chains reported below all come from one sample, sequenced in a study of blood T cells in healthy people across ages. With a J-beta primer mix and a sample-barcoded 5' primer, a second PCR ran 7 to 11 cycles. TCRdb re-called the 5' RACE reads with MiXCR, one entry per CDR3 protein. The data show 550,000 to 750,000 distinct CDR3 sequences, roughly 21% seen once. The sequenced sample was blood. The receptors shown here come from a man aged 65 to 79 in good health.

The chain carries TRBV4-1 and TRBJ2-3; D perhaps matches TRBD2 (5 bases). V lost 0 bases and J lost 8, with 15 bases in between. Germline V gives CDR1 MGHRA, CDR2 YSYEKL. The CDR3 totals 15 residues. The CDR3 region has the DNA TGCGCCAGCAGCCAAGAGAGGACTGGCCTAGGTACGCAGTATTTT. Protein sequence: CASSQERTGLGTQYF.

The chain uses TRBV5-1 and TRBJ2-7; 9 positions agree with TRBD2. Trimming removed 0 bases from V and 3 bases from J; junction bases left unmatched: 10. This CDR3 is built from 17 residues. The germline V gene encodes CDR1 SGHRS and CDR2 YFSETQ. The CDR3 DNA follows: TGCGCCAGCAGCTTGGCCGCGGCTAGCGGGATTAACTACGAGCAGTACTTC. This sequence encodes CASSLAAASGINYEQYF. Combining the CDR3 with reference TRBV5-1 and TRBJ2-7 gives the whole variable domain KAGVTQTPRYLIKTRGQQVTLSCSPISGHRSVSWYQQTPGQGLQFLFEYFSETQRNKGNFPGRFSGRQFSNSRSEMNVSTLELGDSALYLCASSLAAASGINYEQYFGPGTRLTVT.

This clonotype occurred a few times. The chain couples TRBV5-1 to TRBJ2-2; 10 positions match TRBD2. Germline assignment: CDR1 SGHRS and CDR2 YFSETQ. V lost 1 base, J lost 1 base, and 16 bases stayed unmatched. The CDR3 is 21 residues long. CDR3 amino acids: CASSLFRGTSANYQNTGELFF. DNA for the CDR3: TGCGCCAGCAGCTTGTTTCGGGGGACTAGCGCCAACTACCAGAACACCGGGGAGCTGTTTTTT.

This clonotype has at least ten counts. This may come from a read error, since a much larger clone is one base off. The gene calls are TRBV14 and TRBJ2-7; D unresolved. Trimming left V 0 bases short and J 3 bases short, with 3 bases between. This CDR3 is built from 12 residues. The V gene's germline CDR1 is SGHDN and CDR2 FVKESK. The CDR3 sequence is CASSQENYEQYF. The CDR3 DNA sequence: TGTGCCAGCAGCCAAGAAAACTACGAGCAGTACTTC.

The V call is TRBV5-1, the J call TRBJ2-5; no definite D call. Germline V CDR1 and CDR2: SGHRS, YFSETQ. The CDR3 is 14 amino acids. V lost 4 bases, J lost 5 bases, and 15 bases lay in between. CDR3 sequence (DNA): TGCGCCAGCAGCGTCGACTGGAACGAGGAGACCCAGTACTTC. It translates to CASSVDWNEETQYF.

This clonotype occurred many times. The V call is TRBV28, the J call TRBJ1-5; perhaps TRBD1 as D (6 bases). Germline V gives CDR1 MDHEN, CDR2 SYDVKM. CDR3 length equals 11 residues. Deletions cut 11 bases from V and 5 bases from J, with 10 bases between. CDR3: CAAGGHQPQHF. As DNA, the CDR3 is TGTGCCGCGGGGGGCCATCAGCCCCAGCATTTT.

This clonotype was observed at least ten times. This chain links TRBV7-9 with TRBJ2-5, with D uncertain. CDR1 is SEHNR, CDR2 FQNEAQ, per germline (reference sequence). CDR3 size: 16 residues. V was trimmed by 0 bases and J by 3 bases, leaving 14 bases between them. As DNA, the CDR3 is TGTGCCAGCAGCTTAGCGCTCAGGACCACCGAAGAGACCCAGTACTTC. This sequence encodes CASSLALRTTEETQYF.

This clonotype was seen a handful of times. This chain links TRBV18 with TRBJ2-1; D remains ambiguous. The V and J ends lost 3 bases and 9 bases respectively, with 6 bases between them. Germline lookup yields CDR1 KGHSH and CDR2 LQKENI. The CDR3 is made up of 11 amino acids. The CDR3 is CASSPAGEQFF. Here the CDR3 DNA reads TGTGCCAGCTCACCGGCAGGTGAGCAGTTCTTC.

To note about this clonotype: A junction end diverges from the germline sequence, so it may reflect a read error. The chain's CDR3 is CASSSVGGASADAQYF. The CDR3 nucleotides are TGTGCCAGCAGTTCCGTAGGGGGAGCGAGCGCAGATGCGCAGTATTTT. This sequence joins TRBV12-3 or TRBV12-4 and TRBJ2-3, with D perhaps matching TRBD1 (6 bases). The CDR3 covers 16 residues.

This clonotype was seen many times. The CDR3 reads CASTLEGLVLSYEQYF. As DNA, the CDR3 is TGTGCCAGCACTTTGGAGGGACTAGTCCTCTCCTACGAGCAGTACTTC. The rearrangement links TRBV12-3 or TRBV12-4 to TRBJ2-7; TRBD2 matches at 8 bases. The V gene end was trimmed by 7 bases and the J gene end by 0 bases; junction bases not matched to a gene: 11. The length of the CDR3 is 16 residues.

This clonotype was found once. The CDR3 DNA sequence: TGCAGCGCGGGACAACGGAACACTGAAGCTTTCTTT. It codes for CSAGQRNTEAFF. V and J are TRBV29-1 and TRBJ1-1; D is perhaps TRBD1 (6 bases). The CDR3 is 12 residues long. V was shortened by 7 bases and J by 1 base, with 10 bases between the two germline ends. The germline gives CDR1 SQVTM, CDR2 ANQGSEA.

This chain connects TRBV20-1 to TRBJ2-1, with 7 positions matching TRBD2. The CDR3 is made up of 15 amino acids. V lost 6 bases and J lost 4; bases outside the gene matches: 12. Germline values: CDR1 DFQATT, CDR2 SNEGSKA (reference sequence). The CDR3 nucleotides are TGCAGTGCACCCGGGAGGTCGGACCTATACAATGAGCAGTTCTTC. This encodes CSAPGRSDLYNEQFF.

The chain is built from TRBV5-1 and TRBJ2-1, with no clear D. In germline, CDR1 is SGHRS, CDR2 YFSETQ. Trimming removed 7 bases from V and 1 base from J, with 9 bases in between. The CDR3 sequence is 13 residues long. CDR3 sequence: CASARTSYNEQFF. In DNA form, the CDR3 reads TGCGCCAGCGCACGGACGTCCTACAATGAGCAGTTCTTC.

The table lists this clonotype with a few counts. The V and J genes are TRBV12-3 or TRBV12-4 and TRBJ2-5; 11 nucleotides line up with TRBD2. V trimming: 6 bases; J trimming: 5 bases; junction bases outside the gene matches: 11. This CDR3 contains 16 residues. DNA for the CDR3: TGTGCCAGCAGCCAATCTAGCGGGGGGTATTGGGAGACCCAGTACTTC. Its translation is CASSQSSGGYWETQYF.

Comment on this clonotype: Germline is not matched at one junction end, which may reflect a read error. This rearrangement joins TRBV6-5 to TRBJ2-2; perhaps TRBD1 as D (6 bases). The germline CDR1 and CDR2 sequences are MNHEY and SVGAGI. The CDR3 spans 15 residues. The CDR3 DNA reads TGTGCCAGCAGTTGGGACACCACGAACACCGGGGAGCTGCTTTTT. This gives the protein CASSWDTTNTGELLF.

This clonotype was observed a handful of times. The CDR3: CASSDGVGEQFF. The CDR3 DNA reads TGCGCCAGCAGTGATGGCGTTGGTGAGCAGTTCTTC. V usage is TRBV10-1 and J usage is TRBJ2-1; no firm D call. CDR1 and CDR2 from the germline V gene are WNHNN and SYGVQD (reference sequence). V was cut by 3 bases and J by 9 bases, with 9 bases left in between. The CDR3 spans 12 residues.

V gene TRBV5-1 combines with J gene TRBJ2-1, with TRBD1 matching over 8 bases. The CDR3 covers 16 residues. Germline V CDR1 and CDR2: SGHRS, YFSETQ. Unmatched junction bases numbered 6, after V lost 4 bases and J lost 0 bases. The CDR3 DNA sequence: TGCGCCAGCAGCCGTCAAACAGGGGGCTCCTACAATGAGCAGTTCTTC. Its translation: CASSRQTGGSYNEQFF.

This chain connects TRBV28 to TRBJ2-7; D ambiguous. Germline V lookup: CDR1 MDHEN, CDR2 SYDVKM. The CDR3 consists of 19 residues. V shed 6 bases and J shed 3 bases, with 30 bases lying between them. CDR3 protein: CASSPLRTQSTARGYEQYF. DNA of the CDR3: TGTGCCAGCAGCCCCCTACGGACCCAATCAACAGCAAGAGGCTACGAGCAGTACTTC.

The rearrangement uses TRBV5-1 and TRBJ2-1; D might be TRBD1 (6 bases). V lost 0 bases and J lost 7, with 11 bases in between. This CDR3 has 14 residues. CDR1 SGHRS and CDR2 YFSETQ come from the germline V gene. The CDR3 reads CASSLGGRGNEQFF. CDR3 sequence (DNA): TGCGCCAGCAGCTTGGGTGGCAGGGGAAATGAGCAGTTCTTC.

Only a few counts were recorded for this clonotype. This CDR3 fails to terminate in the conserved phenylalanine or tryptophan, so it likely reflects a read error. The limits of the CDR3 on the DNA are not certain, so only TCRdb's listed CDR3 is given. The V and J genes are TRBV21-1 and TRBJ2-5; TRBD2 is taken as the D call from the table, unchecked against the DNA. TRBV21-1 is a pseudogene locus. The CDR3 region is 16 residues in length, termini included. The CDR3: CASSAKRGLRYNEQFL.

This clonotype turned up a few times. The CDR3 loop reads CASSFPGALETQYF. As DNA, the CDR3 is TGTGCCAGCAGTTTCCCGGGAGCCCTTGAGACCCAGTACTTC. V gene TRBV28 combines with J gene TRBJ2-5, with D possibly being TRBD2 (6 bases). In germline, CDR1 is MDHEN, CDR2 SYDVKM. V lost 3 bases, J lost 5 bases, and 13 bases lay in between. This CDR3 has 14 residues.

The sample holds a few counts of this clonotype. Just one base apart from a much larger clone, this may be a read error. The chain links TRBV29-1 to TRBJ2-7, with 8 bases that match TRBD2. Looked up from germline, CDR1 is SQVTM and CDR2 is ANQGSEA. This CDR3 is built from 15 residues. J gave up 3 bases and V 3 bases, and 10 bases lay outside the gene matches. For the CDR3, the DNA is TGCAGCGTTGACGCGGGGTCTAGCGGGCTCTACGAGCAGTACTTC. Amino acid sequence: CSVDAGSSGLYEQYF.

The rearrangement links TRBV15 to TRBJ2-5; 9 bases map to TRBD2. The J call may not be correct, given that the DNA end is closer to TRBJ2-1. Per the germline V gene, CDR1 is LNHNV and CDR2 is YYDKDF (reference sequence). The CDR3 sequence is 16 residues long. CDR3 residues: CATSRDGLAHYNEQFF. DNA of the CDR3: TGTGCCACCAGCAGAGATGGACTAGCGCACTACAATGAGCAGTTCTTC.

The chain carries TRBV2 and TRBJ1-5; D perhaps matches TRBD1 (6 bases). Trimming left V 3 bases short and J 7 bases short, with 13 bases between. CDR3 size: 14 residues. Germline CDR1 reads SNHLY; CDR2 reads FYNNEI. The CDR3 is CASSDMSGEQPQHF. CDR3 in DNA: TGTGCCAGCAGTGATATGTCAGGGGAGCAGCCCCAGCATTTT.